This TCR beta chain appears in the sequencing data of a study of cytomegalovirus exposure and HLA in healthy donors. The PCR employed 60 Vbeta primers together with 13 Jbeta primers. Clones were sequenced by immunoSEQ multiplex PCR, and TCRdb holds only the in-frame ones, with some missing. This table has roughly 200,000 clones, approximately 84% appearing once. Looked up from germline, CDR1 is SGHRS and CDR2 is YFSETQ. The CDR3 loop spans 14 amino acids. V trimming: 0 bases; J trimming: 7 bases; junction bases outside the gene matches: 2. The sample comprised PBMCs. The rearrangement joins TRBV5-1 to TRBJ1-4, with 8 bases aligning to TRBD1. This clonotype was obtained from a woman in her thirties or forties in good health and CMV-seronegative. The CDR3 sequence: CASSLGTGSEKLFF. Here the CDR3 DNA reads TGCGCCAGCAGCTTGGGGACAGGGAGTGAAAAACTGTTTTTT.